This T cell receptor (beta chain) originates from a study of cytomegalovirus exposure and HLA in healthy donors (dated by TCRdb to 2016 to 2017). About the study as a whole: The 666 repertoires of the first cohort and the roughly 120 validation repertoires were produced on the same platform, according to a later analysis. The study was designed to test whether signatures of past pathogen exposure could be identified by cataloging public T cell receptors. In addition to the first cohort of several hundred subjects, a separate validation cohort of 130 or so different subjects was used. High-throughput TCR immunosequencing, statistical association of individual TCRs with disease status, and machine learning were combined to predict cytomegalovirus infection status.

This clone occurred once. Its antigen is currently not known. No much larger clonotype is one base removed from it; base qualities were not supplied. The CDR3 runs 13 residues from the cysteine to the phenylalanine. Solely the CDR3 DNA is kept, with 39 bases framed from the first base. V lost 7 bases and J lost 4 bases, and the count of bases not matched to a germline gene is 8. CDR1 SQVTM and CDR2 ANQGSEA are derived from the germline V gene. The library was made by the immunoSEQ multiplex PCR assay. In the original analysis: To diagnose cytomegalovirus status from the catalog of TCR beta chain sequences, a statistical classification framework was built. This immuneACCESS table, as held by TCRdb, lists in-frame sequences with V and J called but not all clones. Of the missing ones, under half trace to an unresolved V gene in checked studies; the others have no known cause. From that table come the V and J calls and clone size; the DNA was used to work out D and trimming. Across this sample there are about 180,000 clones, with roughly 86% seen only once. Approximately 2.6% of the sample is in the top ten clones.

What the authors observed across the whole study: Most TCR sequences were seen in very few donors, while some public TCRs were found in many individuals. In both the original and validation cohorts, the classifier was reported to diagnose cytomegalovirus status with high specificity and sensitivity. Three of the identified cytomegalovirus-associated TCR beta chains were confirmed in vitro to be specific for cytomegalovirus antigens. The authors suggested that the approach could potentially be generalized to other disease states and immunological phenotypes. A later analysis found that TCRs clustered in the first cohort also tended to co-occur in the 130 or so validation repertoires, with 94% of cluster scores above 0. In the study, some 160 TCR beta chains were listed as associated with cytomegalovirus. The validation cohort had no HLA typing available for a later analysis, so co-occurrence within that cohort was assessed over all 120 or so repertoires.

Donors formed part of the validation cohort, which comprised 120 subjects and was distinct from the first cohort of 550 to 850 subjects. The receptor chain draws on TRBV29-1 and TRBJ1-1; 8 middle bases align to TRBD1. Material for sequencing was PBMCs. This TCR derives from a man between 18 and 29 years old in good health and CMV-seropositive. CDR3 sequence: CSGEDRESTEAFF. The DNA sequence reads TGCAGCGGTGAGGACAGGGAGAGCACTGAAGCTTTCTTT.